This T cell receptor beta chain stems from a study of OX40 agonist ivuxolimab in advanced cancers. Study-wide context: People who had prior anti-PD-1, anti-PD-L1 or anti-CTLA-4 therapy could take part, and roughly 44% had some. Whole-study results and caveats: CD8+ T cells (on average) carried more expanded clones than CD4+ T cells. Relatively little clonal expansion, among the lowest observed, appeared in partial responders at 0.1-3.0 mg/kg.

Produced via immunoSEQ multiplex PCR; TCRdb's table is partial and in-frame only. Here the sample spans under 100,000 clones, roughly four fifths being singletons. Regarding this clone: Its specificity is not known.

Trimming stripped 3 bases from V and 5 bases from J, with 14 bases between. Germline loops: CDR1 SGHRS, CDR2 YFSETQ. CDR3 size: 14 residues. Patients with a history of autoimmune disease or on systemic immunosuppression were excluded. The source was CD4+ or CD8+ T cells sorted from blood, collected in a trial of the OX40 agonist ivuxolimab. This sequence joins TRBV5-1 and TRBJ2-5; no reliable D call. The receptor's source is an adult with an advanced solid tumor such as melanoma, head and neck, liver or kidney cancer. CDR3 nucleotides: TGCGCCAGCAGCTCCGGACGGACCGGGGAGACCCAGTACTTC. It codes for CASSSGRTGETQYF.